This T cell receptor (beta chain) originates from a study of shared clonotypes between healthy human individuals. Study-level information: Each donor had three CD4 naive, three CD4 memory, two CD8 naive and one CD8 memory plate.

Germline V gene data show CDR1 as SGHRS and CDR2 as YFSETQ. The CDR3 totals 15 residues. The ends were cut back, 0 bases at V and 5 bases at J, with 15 bases in the middle. The table came from immunoSEQ multiplex PCR; TCRdb's copy has only in-frame clones and leaves some out. The sample carries around 1.1 million clones, roughly 77% recorded once. This chain connects TRBV5-1 to TRBJ2-7; tentative D call: TRBD2 (6 bases). The specimen sequenced was memory CD4+ T cells from PBMCs. The sample's subset: CD45RA-negative fraction. The receptor comes from a man younger than 30 in good health. Some clones in this sample may be carry-over from other donors' samples. The CDR3: CASSLGGLNGNEQYF. The CDR3 DNA is TGCGCCAGCAGCTTGGGGGGACTCAACGGCAACGAGCAGTACTTC.